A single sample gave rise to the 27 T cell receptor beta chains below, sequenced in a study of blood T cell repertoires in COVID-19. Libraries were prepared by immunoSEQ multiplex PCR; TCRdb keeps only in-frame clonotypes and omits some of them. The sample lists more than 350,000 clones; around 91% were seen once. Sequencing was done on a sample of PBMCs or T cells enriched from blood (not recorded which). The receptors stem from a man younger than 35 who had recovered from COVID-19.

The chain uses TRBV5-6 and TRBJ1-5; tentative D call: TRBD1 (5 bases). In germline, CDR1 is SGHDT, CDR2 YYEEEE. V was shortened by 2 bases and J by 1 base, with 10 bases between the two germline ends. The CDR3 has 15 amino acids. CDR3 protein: CASSLGVTSNQPQHF. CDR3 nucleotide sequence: TGTGCCAGCAGCTTAGGGGTCACGAGCAATCAGCCCCAGCATTTT. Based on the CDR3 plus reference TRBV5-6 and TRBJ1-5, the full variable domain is DAGVTQSPTHLIKTRGQQVTLRCSPKSGHDTVSWYQQALGQGPQFIFQYYEEEERQRGNFPDRFSGHQFPNYSSELNVNALLLGDSALYLCASSLGVTSNQPQHFGDGTRLSIL.

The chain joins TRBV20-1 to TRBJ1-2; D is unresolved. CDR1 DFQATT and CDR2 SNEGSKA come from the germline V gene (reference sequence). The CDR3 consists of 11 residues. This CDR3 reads CSAPGPEGNTF. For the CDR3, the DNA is TGCAGCGCTCCGGGTCCTGAGGGAAACACCTTC.

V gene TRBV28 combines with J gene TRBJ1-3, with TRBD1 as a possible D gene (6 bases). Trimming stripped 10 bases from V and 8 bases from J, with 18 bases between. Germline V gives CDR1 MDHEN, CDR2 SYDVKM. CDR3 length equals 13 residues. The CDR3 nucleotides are TGTGCCACCGTCCCAGGGGTTGGGGACACCATATATTTT. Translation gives CATVPGVGDTIYF.

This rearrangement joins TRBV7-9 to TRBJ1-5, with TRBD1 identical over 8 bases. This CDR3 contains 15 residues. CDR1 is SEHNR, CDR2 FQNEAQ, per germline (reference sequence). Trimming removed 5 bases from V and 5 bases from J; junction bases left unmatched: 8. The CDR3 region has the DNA TGTGCCAGCAGCACCGGACAGGGACTATATCAGCCCCAGCATTTT. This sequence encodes CASSTGQGLYQPQHF.

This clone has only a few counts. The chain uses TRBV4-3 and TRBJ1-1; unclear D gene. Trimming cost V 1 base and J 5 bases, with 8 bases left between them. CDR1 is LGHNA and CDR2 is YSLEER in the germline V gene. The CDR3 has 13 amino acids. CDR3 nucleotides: TGCGCCAGCAGCCAAGGCCGCCGGACTGAAGCTTTCTTT. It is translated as CASSQGRRTEAFF.

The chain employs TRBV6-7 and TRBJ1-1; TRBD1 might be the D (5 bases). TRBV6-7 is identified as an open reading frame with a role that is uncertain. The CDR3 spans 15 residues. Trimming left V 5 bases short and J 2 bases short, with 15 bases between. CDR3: CASSPNRSENTEAFF. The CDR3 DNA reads TGTGCCAGCAGTCCCAACAGGTCCGAAAACACTGAAGCTTTCTTT.

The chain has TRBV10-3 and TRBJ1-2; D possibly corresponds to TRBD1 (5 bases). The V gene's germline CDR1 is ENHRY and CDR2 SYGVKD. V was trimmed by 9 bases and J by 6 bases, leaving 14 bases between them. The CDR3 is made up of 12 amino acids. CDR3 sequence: CAMGGGVNGYTF. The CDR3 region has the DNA TGTGCCATGGGCGGGGGGGTTAATGGCTACACCTTC.

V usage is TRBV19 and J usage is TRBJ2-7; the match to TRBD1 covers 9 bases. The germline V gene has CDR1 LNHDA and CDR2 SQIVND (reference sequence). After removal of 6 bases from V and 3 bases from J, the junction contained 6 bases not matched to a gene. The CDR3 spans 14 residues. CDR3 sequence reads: CASSLQGAIYEQYF. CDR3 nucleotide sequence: TGTGCCAGTAGCCTACAGGGGGCGATCTACGAGCAGTACTTC. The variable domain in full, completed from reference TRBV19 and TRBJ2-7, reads DGGITQSPKYLFRKEGQNVTLSCEQNLNHDAMYWYRQDPGQGLRLIYYSQIVNDFQKGDIAEGYSVSREKKESFPLTVTSAQKNPTAFYLCASSLQGAIYEQYFGPGTRLTVT.

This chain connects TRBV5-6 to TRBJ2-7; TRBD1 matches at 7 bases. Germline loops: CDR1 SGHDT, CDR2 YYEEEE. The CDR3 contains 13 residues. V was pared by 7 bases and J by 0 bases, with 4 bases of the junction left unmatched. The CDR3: CASGDRISYEQYF. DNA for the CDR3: TGTGCCAGCGGGGACAGAATCTCCTACGAGCAGTACTTC.

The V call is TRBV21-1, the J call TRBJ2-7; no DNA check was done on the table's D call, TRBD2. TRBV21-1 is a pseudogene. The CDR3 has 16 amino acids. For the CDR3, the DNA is TGTGCCAGCAGCAAAGTCGGGTTGTGCATCACCTACGAGCAGTACTTC. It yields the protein CASSKVGLCITYEQYF.

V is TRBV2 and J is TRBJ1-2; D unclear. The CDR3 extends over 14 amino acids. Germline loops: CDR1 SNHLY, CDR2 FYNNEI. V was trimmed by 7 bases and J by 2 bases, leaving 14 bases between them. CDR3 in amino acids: CASTGNSQNYGYTF. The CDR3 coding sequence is TGTGCCAGCACGGGGAATTCCCAGAACTATGGCTACACCTTC.

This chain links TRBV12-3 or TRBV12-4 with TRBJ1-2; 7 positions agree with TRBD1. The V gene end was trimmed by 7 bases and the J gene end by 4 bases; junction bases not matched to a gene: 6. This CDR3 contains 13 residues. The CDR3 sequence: CASTLGQLYGYTF. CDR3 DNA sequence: TGTGCCAGCACTCTGGGACAGCTCTATGGCTACACCTTC.

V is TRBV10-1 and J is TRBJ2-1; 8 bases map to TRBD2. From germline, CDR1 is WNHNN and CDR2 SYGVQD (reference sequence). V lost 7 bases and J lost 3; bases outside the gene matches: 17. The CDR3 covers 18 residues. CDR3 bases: TGCGCCAGCAATCCCCACTTAGCGGGATCTACCCACTACAATGAGCAGTTCTTC. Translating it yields CASNPHLAGSTHYNEQFF.

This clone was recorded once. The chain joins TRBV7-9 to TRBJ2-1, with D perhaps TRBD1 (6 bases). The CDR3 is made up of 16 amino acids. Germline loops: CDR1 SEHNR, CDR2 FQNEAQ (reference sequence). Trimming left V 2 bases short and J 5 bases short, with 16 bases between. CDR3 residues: CASSLPTAGQNNEQFF. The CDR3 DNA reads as TGTGCCAGCAGCTTACCCACCGCAGGACAGAACAATGAGCAGTTCTTC.

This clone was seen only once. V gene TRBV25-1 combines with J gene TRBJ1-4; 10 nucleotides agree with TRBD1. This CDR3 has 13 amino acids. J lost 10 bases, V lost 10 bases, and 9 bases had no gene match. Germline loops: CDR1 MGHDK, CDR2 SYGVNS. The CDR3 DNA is TGTGCCACGCGGGACAGGGGAGCGGGAAAACTGTTTTTT. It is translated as CATRDRGAGKLFF.

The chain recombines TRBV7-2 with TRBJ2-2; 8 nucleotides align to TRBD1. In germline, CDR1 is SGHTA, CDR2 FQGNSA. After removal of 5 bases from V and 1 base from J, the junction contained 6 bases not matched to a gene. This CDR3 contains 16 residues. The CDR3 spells CASSPGGTGNTGELFF. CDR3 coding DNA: TGTGCCAGCAGCCCAGGTGGGACAGGGAACACCGGGGAGCTGTTTTTT.

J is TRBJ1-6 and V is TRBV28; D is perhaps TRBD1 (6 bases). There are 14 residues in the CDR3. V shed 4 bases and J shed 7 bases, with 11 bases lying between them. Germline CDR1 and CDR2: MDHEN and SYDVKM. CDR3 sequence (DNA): TGTGCCAGCAGTTCCGGGACAAGAAATTCACCCCTCCACTTT. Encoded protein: CASSSGTRNSPLHF. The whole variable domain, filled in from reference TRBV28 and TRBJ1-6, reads DVKVTQSSRYLVKRTGEKVFLECVQDMDHENMFWYRQDPGLGLRLIYFSYDVKMKEKGDIPEGYSVSREKKERFSLILESASTNQTSMYLCASSSGTRNSPLHFGNGTRLTVT.

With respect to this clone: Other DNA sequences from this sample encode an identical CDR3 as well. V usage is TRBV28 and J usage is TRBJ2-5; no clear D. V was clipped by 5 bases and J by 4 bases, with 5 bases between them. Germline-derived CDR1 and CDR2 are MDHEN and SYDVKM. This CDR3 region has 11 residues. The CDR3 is CASSLRETQYF. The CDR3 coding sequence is TGTGCCAGCAGTCTCCGAGAGACCCAGTACTTC.

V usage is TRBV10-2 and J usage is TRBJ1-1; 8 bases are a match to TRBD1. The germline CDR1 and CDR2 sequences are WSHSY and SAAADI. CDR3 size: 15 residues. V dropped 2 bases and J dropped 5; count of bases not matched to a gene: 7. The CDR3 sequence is CASSELQGARTEAFF. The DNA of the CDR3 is TGCGCCAGCAGTGAGCTCCAGGGGGCGCGGACTGAAGCTTTCTTT.

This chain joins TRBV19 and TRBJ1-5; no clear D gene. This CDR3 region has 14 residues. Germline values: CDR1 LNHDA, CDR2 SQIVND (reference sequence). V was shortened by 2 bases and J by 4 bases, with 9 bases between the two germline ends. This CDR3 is CASSISVQNQPQHF. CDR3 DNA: TGTGCCAGTAGTATATCGGTTCAAAATCAGCCCCAGCATTTT. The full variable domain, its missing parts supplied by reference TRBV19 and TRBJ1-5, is DGGITQSPKYLFRKEGQNVTLSCEQNLNHDAMYWYRQDPGQGLRLIYYSQIVNDFQKGDIAEGYSVSREKKESFPLTVTSAQKNPTAFYLCASSISVQNQPQHFGDGTRLSIL.

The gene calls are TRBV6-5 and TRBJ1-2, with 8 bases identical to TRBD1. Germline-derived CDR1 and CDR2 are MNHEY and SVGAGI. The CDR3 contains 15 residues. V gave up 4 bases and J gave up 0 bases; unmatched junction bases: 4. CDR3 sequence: CASSSRTGTNYGYTF. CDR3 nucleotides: TGTGCCAGCAGTTCTAGGACAGGGACTAACTATGGCTACACCTTC.

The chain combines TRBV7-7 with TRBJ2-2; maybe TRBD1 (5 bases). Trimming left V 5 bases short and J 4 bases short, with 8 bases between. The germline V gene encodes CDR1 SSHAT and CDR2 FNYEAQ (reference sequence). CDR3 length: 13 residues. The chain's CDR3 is CASSPDSTGELFF. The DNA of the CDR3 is TGTGCCAGCAGCCCTGACAGCACCGGGGAGCTGTTTTTT.

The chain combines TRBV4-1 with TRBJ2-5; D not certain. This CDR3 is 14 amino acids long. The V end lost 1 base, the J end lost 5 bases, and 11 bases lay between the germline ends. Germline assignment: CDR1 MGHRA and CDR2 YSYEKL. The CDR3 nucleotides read TGCGCCAGCAGCCAAGTCCTAGTAAAGGAGACCCAGTACTTC. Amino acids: CASSQVLVKETQYF.

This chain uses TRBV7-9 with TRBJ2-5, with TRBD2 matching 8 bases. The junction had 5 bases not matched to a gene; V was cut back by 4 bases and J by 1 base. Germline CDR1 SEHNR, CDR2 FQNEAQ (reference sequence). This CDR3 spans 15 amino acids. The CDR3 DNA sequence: TGTGCCAGCAGCTCTAGCGGGCCAATCCAAGAGACCCAGTACTTC. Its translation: CASSSSGPIQETQYF.

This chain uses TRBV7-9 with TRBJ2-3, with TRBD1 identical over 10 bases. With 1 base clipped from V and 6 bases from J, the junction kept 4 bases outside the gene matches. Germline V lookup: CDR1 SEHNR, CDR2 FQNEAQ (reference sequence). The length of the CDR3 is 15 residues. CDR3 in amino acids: CASSLVGQGLDTQYF. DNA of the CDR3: TGTGCCAGCAGCTTAGTGGGACAGGGGTTGGATACGCAGTATTTT.

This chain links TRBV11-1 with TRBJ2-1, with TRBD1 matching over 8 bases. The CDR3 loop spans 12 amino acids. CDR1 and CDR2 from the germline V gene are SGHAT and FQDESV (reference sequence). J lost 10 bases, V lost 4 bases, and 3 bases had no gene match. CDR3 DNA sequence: TGTGCCAGCAGCTCCAGGACAGGGGAGCAGTTCTTC. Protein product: CASSSRTGEQFF.

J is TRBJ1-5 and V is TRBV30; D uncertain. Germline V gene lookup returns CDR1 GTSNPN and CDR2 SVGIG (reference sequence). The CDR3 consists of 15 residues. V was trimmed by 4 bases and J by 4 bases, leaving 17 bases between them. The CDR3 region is CAWNNPPEGNQPQHF. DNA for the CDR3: TGTGCCTGGAATAACCCCCCCGAGGGAAATCAGCCCCAGCATTTT.